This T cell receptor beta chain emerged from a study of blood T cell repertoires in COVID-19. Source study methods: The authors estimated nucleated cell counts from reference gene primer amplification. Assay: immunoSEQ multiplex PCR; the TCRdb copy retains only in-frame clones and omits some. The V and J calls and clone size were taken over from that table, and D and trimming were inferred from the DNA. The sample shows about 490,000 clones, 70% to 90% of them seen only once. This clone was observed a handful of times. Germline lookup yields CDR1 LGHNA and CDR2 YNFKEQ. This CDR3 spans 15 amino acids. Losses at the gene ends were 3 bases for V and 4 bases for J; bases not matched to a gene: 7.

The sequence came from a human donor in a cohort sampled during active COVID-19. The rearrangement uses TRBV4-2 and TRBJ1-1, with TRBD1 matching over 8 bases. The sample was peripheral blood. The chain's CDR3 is CASSHMTGVPTEAFF. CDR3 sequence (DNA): TGTGCCAGCAGCCACATGACAGGGGTACCCACTGAAGCTTTCTTT.